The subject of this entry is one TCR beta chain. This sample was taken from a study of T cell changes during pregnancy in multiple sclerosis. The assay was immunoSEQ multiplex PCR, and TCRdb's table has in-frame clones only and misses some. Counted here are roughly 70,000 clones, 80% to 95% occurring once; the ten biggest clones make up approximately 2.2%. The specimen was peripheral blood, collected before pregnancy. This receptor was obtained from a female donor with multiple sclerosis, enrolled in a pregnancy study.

CDR3 sequence: CASSLYGATNEKLFF. The CDR3 DNA follows: TGTGCCAGCAGCTTATACGGGGCAACTAATGAAAAACTGTTTTTT. The chain couples TRBV7-9 to TRBJ1-4, with D hard to call. V was clipped by 2 bases and J by 0 bases, with 7 bases between them. The germline gives CDR1 SEHNR, CDR2 FQNEAQ (reference sequence). The CDR3 has 15 residues.